Following are 14 T cell receptor beta chains from one sample sequenced in a study of T cells after yellow fever vaccination. In TCRdb, the 5' RACE reads were re-called with MiXCR into one record per CDR3 protein. Here the sample spans about 550,000 distinct CDR3 sequences, over 15% being singletons. The starting material was PBMCs, obtained 15 days after the yellow fever booster vaccination. These receptors were collected from a man aged 25 to 45 who received the YFV17D yellow fever vaccine.

This clonotype was observed a few times. The rearrangement joins TRBV20-1 to TRBJ2-1; D unresolved. Trimming left V 0 bases short and J 5 bases short, with 14 bases between. The CDR3 sequence is 15 residues long. Germline values: CDR1 DFQATT, CDR2 SNEGSKA (reference sequence). The chain's CDR3 is CSARDSGLLHNEQFF. CDR3 bases: TGCAGTGCTAGAGATTCAGGTCTGTTGCACAATGAGCAGTTCTTC.

This clonotype was counted only a few times. The V gene is TRBV5-5, the J gene TRBJ1-1; perhaps TRBD1 as D (6 bases). The germline CDR1 and CDR2 sequences are SGHKS and YYEKEE (reference sequence). V shed 2 bases and J shed 9 bases, with 11 bases lying between them. CDR3 length equals 12 residues. As DNA, the CDR3 is TGTGCCAGCAGCTTATTCCGGGACAAAGCTTTCTTT. Its translation: CASSLFRDKAFF.

Regarding this clonotype: At one end, the junction sequence differs from germline, possibly due to a read error. V usage is TRBV7-2 and J usage is TRBJ2-7, with a possible D match to TRBD2 (6 bases). CDR3 length equals 13 residues. CDR1 SGHTA and CDR2 FQGNSA come from the germline V gene. CDR3 sequence: CASSLRMAGGVSF. CDR3 nucleotide sequence: TGTGCCAGCAGCTTACGAATGGCGGGCGGGGTCAGCTTC.

This clonotype has more than one count but fewer than ten. The chain employs TRBV20-1 and TRBJ2-3, with D unclear. The V end lost 1 base, the J end lost 6 bases, and 20 bases lay between the germline ends. CDR1 is DFQATT, CDR2 SNEGSKA, per germline (reference sequence). The CDR3 has 16 residues. The CDR3 is CSARGAVAARQDTQYF. CDR3 DNA: TGCAGTGCTAGAGGGGCGGTGGCGGCCCGGCAGGATACGCAGTATTTT.

This clonotype turned up a few times. The chain links TRBV20-1 to TRBJ2-7, with D perhaps TRBD1 (5 bases). The CDR3 consists of 14 residues. Germline CDR1 is DFQATT and CDR2 is SNEGSKA (reference sequence). The ends were cut back, 3 bases at V and 6 bases at J, with 18 bases in the middle. Here the CDR3 DNA reads TGCAGTGCTAGTAAGAGTCAGGGTATAGGCGAGCAGTACTTC. Amino acid sequence: CSASKSQGIGEQYF.

V usage is TRBV24-1 and J usage is TRBJ2-4; tentatively, D is TRBD2 (6 bases). The germline V gene has CDR1 KGHDR and CDR2 SFDVKD. The V end was cut by 4 bases, the J end by 7 bases, with 10 bases between. This CDR3 has 13 amino acids. CDR3 residues: CATSEPGDNIQYF. DNA for the CDR3: TGTGCCACCAGTGAACCGGGGGACAACATTCAGTACTTC.

This clonotype occurred a few times. The chain couples TRBV5-1 to TRBJ2-2; 8 bases fit TRBD1. This CDR3 region has 16 residues. Germline V gives CDR1 SGHRS, CDR2 YFSETQ. V lost 4 bases to trimming and J lost 0 bases; unmatched junction nucleotides: 5. This CDR3 is CASSKQGATNTGELFF. The CDR3 DNA sequence: TGCGCCAGCAGCAAGCAGGGGGCAACGAACACCGGGGAGCTGTTTTTT.

The chain has TRBV20-1 and TRBJ2-3; tentatively, D is TRBD2 (6 bases). The CDR3 sequence is 12 residues long. Trimming removed 5 bases at V and 6 bases at J, with 12 bases between. Germline lookup yields CDR1 DFQATT and CDR2 SNEGSKA (reference sequence). The CDR3 sequence is CSADKLADTQYF. The CDR3 nucleotides are TGCAGTGCTGACAAACTAGCCGATACGCAGTATTTT.

The table lists this clonotype with a few counts. This rearrangement joins TRBV2 to TRBJ2-1; 7 nucleotides align to TRBD2. Germline loops: CDR1 SNHLY, CDR2 FYNNEI. The J segment lost 8 bases and the V segment lost 4 bases, leaving 11 bases of the junction unmatched. The CDR3 contains 15 residues. This CDR3 reads CASSGAGEGSYEQFF. In DNA form, the CDR3 reads TGTGCCAGCAGTGGGGCGGGAGAGGGGTCATATGAGCAGTTCTTC.

The rearrangement links TRBV6-1 to TRBJ2-1; TRBD2 matches at 10 bases. Germline lookup yields CDR1 MNHNS and CDR2 SASEGT. The CDR3 contains 17 residues. The V gene end was trimmed by 5 bases and the J gene end by 9 bases; junction bases not matched to a gene: 16. DNA of the CDR3: TGTGCCAGCAGTCCCTCTAGCGGGAGCGCCCCTGGGGGTGAGCAGTTCTTC. Amino acids: CASSPSSGSAPGGEQFF.

This clonotype was found a few times. This chain joins TRBV5-5 and TRBJ2-7, with TRBD1 matching 7 bases. This CDR3 has 15 residues. The germline V gene has CDR1 SGHKS and CDR2 YYEKEE (reference sequence). V dropped 4 bases and J dropped 2; count of bases not matched to a gene: 9. CDR3 residues: CASSDRGGSTYEQYF. The CDR3 nucleotides read TGTGCCAGCAGCGACAGAGGGGGCTCAACCTACGAGCAGTACTTC.

This clonotype has only a few counts. The V and J genes are TRBV7-8 and TRBJ2-1, with 9 bases lining up with TRBD2. The CDR3 covers 15 residues. Germline-derived CDR1 and CDR2 are SGHVS and FQNEAQ. After removal of 4 bases from V and 2 bases from J, the junction contained 3 bases not matched to a gene. The CDR3 bases are TGTGCCAGCAGCTACATAGCGGGAGCCTACAATGAGCAGTTCTTC. It translates to CASSYIAGAYNEQFF. Drawing the rest from reference TRBV7-8 and TRBJ2-1, the complete variable domain is GAGVSQSPRYKVAKRGQDVALRCDPISGHVSLFWYQQALGQGPEFLTYFQNEAQLDKSGLPSDRFFAERPEGSVSTLKIQRTQQEDSAVYLCASSYIAGAYNEQFFGPGTRLTVL.

This clonotype was seen a few times. The CDR3 region is CASSQPQSVTSGYNEQFF. The CDR3 coding sequence is TGTGCCAGCAGCCAGCCTCAGAGCGTGACTAGCGGGTACAATGAGCAGTTCTTC. This sequence joins TRBV3-1 and TRBJ2-1, with 10 bases matching TRBD2. The germline CDR1 and CDR2 sequences are LGHDT and YNNKEL (reference sequence). Trimming took 3 bases from V and 4 from J; bases not matched to a gene: 12. This CDR3 is built from 18 residues.

The chain joins TRBV5-1 to TRBJ2-1, with D maybe TRBD1 (6 bases). This CDR3 spans 15 amino acids. Germline V lookup: CDR1 SGHRS, CDR2 YFSETQ. The V and J ends lost 1 base and 5 bases respectively, with 13 bases between them. The CDR3 bases are TGCGCCAGCAGCTTGCTCCCGACAGGCAACAATGAGCAGTTCTTC. This translates into CASSLLPTGNNEQFF. Based on the CDR3 plus reference TRBV5-1 and TRBJ2-1, the full variable domain is KAGVTQTPRYLIKTRGQQVTLSCSPISGHRSVSWYQQTPGQGLQFLFEYFSETQRNKGNFPGRFSGRQFSNSRSEMNVSTLELGDSALYLCASSLLPTGNNEQFFGPGTRLTVL.